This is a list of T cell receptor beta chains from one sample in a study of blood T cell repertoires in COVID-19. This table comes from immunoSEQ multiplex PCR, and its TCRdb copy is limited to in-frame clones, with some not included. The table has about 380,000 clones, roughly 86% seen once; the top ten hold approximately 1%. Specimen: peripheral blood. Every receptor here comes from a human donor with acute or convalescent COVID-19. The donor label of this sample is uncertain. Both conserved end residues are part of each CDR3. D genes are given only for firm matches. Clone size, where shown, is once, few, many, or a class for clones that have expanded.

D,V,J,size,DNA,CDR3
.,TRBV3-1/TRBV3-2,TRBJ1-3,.,TGTGCCAGCAGCCAAGCCCTGTTGGGGAGCTCTGGAAACACCATATATTTT,CASSQALLGSSGNTIYF
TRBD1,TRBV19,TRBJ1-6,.,TGTGCCAGTCTGGACAGGCAAACCTATAATTCACCCCTCCACTTT,CASLDRQTYNSPLHF
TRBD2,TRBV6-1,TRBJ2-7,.,TGTGCCAGCAGTGAAACGGGCGGGAGCTACGAGCAGTACTTC,CASSETGGSYEQYF
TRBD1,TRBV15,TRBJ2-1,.,TGTGCCACCAGCAGAGATGCCGGGACAGGTTCGTTTGAGCAGTTCTTC,CATSRDAGTGSFEQFF
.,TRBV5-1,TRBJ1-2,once,TGCGCCAGCAGCCAGGACTCTAACTATGGCTACACCTTC,CASSQDSNYGYTF
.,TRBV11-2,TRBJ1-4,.,TGTGCCAGCAGCCTCCTACAGGGTAGCGAACTGTTTTTT,CASSLLQGSELFF
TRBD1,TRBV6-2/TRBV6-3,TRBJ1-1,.,TGTGCCAGCAGTTCAGGGAACAGGGGAAAGGCTTTCTTT,CASSSGNRGKAFF
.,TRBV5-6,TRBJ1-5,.,TGTGCCAGCAGCTTGGGTGGGCTCGGTCAGCCCCAGCATTTT,CASSLGGLGQPQHF
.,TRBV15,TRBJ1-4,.,TGTGCCACCAGCGAAGCCGGGACACCTAATGAAAAACTGTTTTTT,CATSEAGTPNEKLFF
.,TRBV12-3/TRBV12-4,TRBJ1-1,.,TGTGCCAGCAGCCGAATGGGGGACAAAGCTTTCTTT,CASSRMGDKAFF
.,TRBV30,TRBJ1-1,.,TGTGCCTGGACTAGGCAACCCCTCGGGATGGCTTTCTTT,CAWTRQPLGMAFF
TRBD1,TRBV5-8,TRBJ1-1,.,TGTGCCAGCAGCTCGGTCCCGGGACAGGCCCCGAACACTGAAGCTTTCTTT,CASSSVPGQAPNTEAFF
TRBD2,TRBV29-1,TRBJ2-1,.,TGCAGCGTTGAGGGTAGCGGGCTAGAGCAGTTCTTC,CSVEGSGLEQFF
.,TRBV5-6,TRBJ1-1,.,TGTGCCAGCACATGGAGAAGTGAAGCTTTCTTT,CASTWRSEAFF
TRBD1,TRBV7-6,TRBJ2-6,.,TGTGCCAGCAGCTTATACAGGGGGTCTGGGGCCAACGTCCTGACTTTC,CASSLYRGSGANVLTF
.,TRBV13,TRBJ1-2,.,TGTGCCAGCAGCGCTTGGCGCGGCAGGGGATATGGCTACACCTTC,CASSAWRGRGYGYTF
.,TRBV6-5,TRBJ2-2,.,TGTGCCAGCAGGGCCGGGACTTTCACCGGGGAGCTGTTTTTT,CASRAGTFTGELFF
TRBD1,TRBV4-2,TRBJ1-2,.,TGTGCCAGCAGCCACAGGGGACAGGGGAACTATGGCTACACCTTC,CASSHRGQGNYGYTF
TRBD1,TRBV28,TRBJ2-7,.,TGTGCCAGCAGTTTAGGGGACAGAAGGGAGCAGTACTTC,CASSLGDRREQYF
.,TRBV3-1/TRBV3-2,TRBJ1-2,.,TGTGCCAGCAGCCCCTCAGGGACACTTAACTATGGCTACACCTTC,CASSPSGTLNYGYTF
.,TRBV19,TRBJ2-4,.,TGTGCCAGTAGTATAGGGGGCCACCGAGCCAAAAACATTCAGTACTTC,CASSIGGHRAKNIQYF
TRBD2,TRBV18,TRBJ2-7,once,TGTGCCAGCTCACCGGTTCGTAGCGGGAGCTCCTACGAGCAGTACTTC,CASSPVRSGSSYEQYF
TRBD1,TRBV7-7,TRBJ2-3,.,TGTGCCAGCAGCCCCGGGACAGCTAGCACAGATACGCAGTATTTT,CASSPGTASTDTQYF
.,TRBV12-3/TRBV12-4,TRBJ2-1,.,TGTGCCAGCAGTTTAACCTACGGAGTCTTC,CASSLTYGVF
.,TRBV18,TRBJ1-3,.,TGTGCCAGCTCACCCGGGGGGGGACTTCGCTCTGGAAACACCATATATTTT,CASSPGGGLRSGNTIYF
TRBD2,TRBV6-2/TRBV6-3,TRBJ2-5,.,TGTGCCAGCAGTTACTCGGGGGTAGCGGGGCAAGAGACCCAGTACTTC,CASSYSGVAGQETQYF
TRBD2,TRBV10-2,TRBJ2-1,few,TGCGCCAGCAGTACAGATTCTGGGACTAGCGGGAGCAAGGATGAGCAGTTCTTC,CASSTDSGTSGSKDEQFF
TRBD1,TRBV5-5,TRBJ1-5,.,TGTGCCAGCAGCCCTAAACTTGGACAGGTAACTTCCAATCAGCCCCAGCATTTT,CASSPKLGQVTSNQPQHF
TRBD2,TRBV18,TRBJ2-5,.,TGTGCCAGCTCACCACAGGGAGGGGTCCCAGAGACCCAGTACTTC,CASSPQGGVPETQYF
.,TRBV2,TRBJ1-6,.,TGTGCCAGCAACCTACTTAATTCACCCCTCCACTTT,CASNLLNSPLHF
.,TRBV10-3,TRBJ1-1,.,TGTGCCATCAGTGATGACACCCAGAACACTGAAGCTTTCTTT,CAISDDTQNTEAFF
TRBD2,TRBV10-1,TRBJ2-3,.,TGCGCCAGCTCCCCCGGGACTAGCGGGAGGGGAGATACGCAGTATTTT,CASSPGTSGRGDTQYF
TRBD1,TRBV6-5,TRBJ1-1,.,TGTGCCAGCAGAGGGACAGGGGCTAACACTGAAGCTTTCTTT,CASRGTGANTEAFF
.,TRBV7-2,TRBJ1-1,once,TGTGCCAGCAGCTTTTATGGAGTGTGGCAGGAAGCTTTCTTT,CASSFYGVWQEAFF
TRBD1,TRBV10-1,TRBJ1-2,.,TGCGCCAGCAGTGACGGGACAGGGCAGCGAGGCTACACCTTC,CASSDGTGQRGYTF
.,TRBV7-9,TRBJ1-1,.,TGTGCCAGCAGCTTAGGAGGGAAGAACACTGAAGCTTTCTTT,CASSLGGKNTEAFF
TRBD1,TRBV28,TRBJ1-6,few,TGTGCCAGCAGACCTGGACAGGGAAGCTCACCCCTCCACTTT,CASRPGQGSSPLHF
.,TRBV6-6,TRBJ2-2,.,TGTGCCAGCAGCCCTACAGGGCGGGACACCGGGGAGCTGTTTTTT,CASSPTGRDTGELFF
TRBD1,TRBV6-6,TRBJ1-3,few,TGTGCCAGCAGACCAGGGGGATCTGGAAACACCATATATTTT,CASRPGGSGNTIYF
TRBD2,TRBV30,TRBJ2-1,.,TGTGCCTGGAGGCGGAAAGCGGGAGTTTTTACCCATGAGCAGTTCTTC,CAWRRKAGVFTHEQFF
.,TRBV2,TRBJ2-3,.,TGTGCCAGCAGTGCCACTTCGGTGGGCACAGATACGCAGTATTTT,CASSATSVGTDTQYF
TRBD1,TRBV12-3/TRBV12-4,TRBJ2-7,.,TGTGCCAGCAGAAAAAATCCAGGGGGCGAGCAGTACTTC,CASRKNPGGEQYF
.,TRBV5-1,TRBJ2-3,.,TGCGCCAGCAGCTTGACCAGGGTAGGGGGAGCCCCCACAGATACGCAGTATTTT,CASSLTRVGGAPTDTQYF
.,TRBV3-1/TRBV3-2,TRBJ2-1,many,TGTGCCAGCAGCCGACTCAATGAGCAGTTCTTC,CASSRLNEQFF
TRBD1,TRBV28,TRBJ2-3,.,TGTGCCAGCAGTTCCCCGGGACAGGCCACGGATACGCAGTATTTT,CASSSPGQATDTQYF
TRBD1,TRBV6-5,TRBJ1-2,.,TGTGCCAGCAGTTCGGGACAGGCCTATGGCTACACCTTC,CASSSGQAYGYTF
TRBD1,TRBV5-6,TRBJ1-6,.,TGTGCCAGCAGGACAGGGGGTGAAAATTCACCCCTCCACTTT,CASRTGGENSPLHF
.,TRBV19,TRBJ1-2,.,TGTGCCAGTAGTATAGATCGGGGAAGGTATGGCTACACCTTC,CASSIDRGRYGYTF
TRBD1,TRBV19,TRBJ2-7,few,TGTGCCAGTAGTGACAGGGGACCCTCCTACGAGCAGTACTTC,CASSDRGPSYEQYF
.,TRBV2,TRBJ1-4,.,TGTGCCAGCAGTGAGAACAGGGCTGTGGGTAATGAAAAACTGTTTTTT,CASSENRAVGNEKLFF
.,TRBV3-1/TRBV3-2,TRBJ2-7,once,TGTGCCAGCAGCCCCGGCTCCTACGAGCAGTACTTC,CASSPGSYEQYF
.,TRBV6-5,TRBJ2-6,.,TGTGCCAGCAGGATAAGGGAGGCTGGGGCCAACGTCCTGACTTTC,CASRIREAGANVLTF
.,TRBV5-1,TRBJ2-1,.,TGCGCCAGCAGCCCCGGGATGGCGGGCAATGAGCAGTTCTTC,CASSPGMAGNEQFF